This T cell receptor beta chain was identified in a study of identical twins. A universal primer site was added by template switching, and unique molecular identifiers were carried by the cDNA. TCRdb called the 5' RACE reads again in MiXCR, with one record for every CDR3 protein. The data hold 1,800,000 or so distinct CDR3 sequences, with 25% to 35% observed a single time. This clonotype showed up just a few times. The clonotype comes from a newborn girl in good health. The specimen sequenced was cord blood.

The CDR3 nucleotides read TGTGCCAGCAGTGAATGGGGGCTTCAAGAGACCCAGTACTTC. It is translated as CASSEWGLQETQYF. The chain couples TRBV2 to TRBJ2-5; possible D gene TRBD1, 6 bases. The V end was cut by 2 bases, the J end by 2 bases, with 9 bases between. The germline gives CDR1 SNHLY, CDR2 FYNNEI. CDR3 length: 14 residues.